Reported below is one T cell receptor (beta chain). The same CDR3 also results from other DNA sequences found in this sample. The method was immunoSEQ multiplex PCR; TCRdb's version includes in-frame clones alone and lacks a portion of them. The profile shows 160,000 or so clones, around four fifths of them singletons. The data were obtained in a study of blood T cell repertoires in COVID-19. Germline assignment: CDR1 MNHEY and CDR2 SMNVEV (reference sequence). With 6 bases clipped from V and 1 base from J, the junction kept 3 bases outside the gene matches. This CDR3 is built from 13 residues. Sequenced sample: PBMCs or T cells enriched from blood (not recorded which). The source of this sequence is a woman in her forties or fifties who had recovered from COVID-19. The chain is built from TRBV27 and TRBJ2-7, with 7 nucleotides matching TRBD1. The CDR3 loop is CASRAGGSYEQYF. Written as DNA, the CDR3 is TGTGCCAGCAGGGCAGGGGGTTCCTACGAGCAGTACTTC.